Presented here are 30 T cell receptor beta chains from one specimen sequenced in a study of T cells in Graves' hyperthyroidism and ophthalmopathy (dated by TCRdb to the late 2010s). To prepare the library, multiplex PCR was applied. For sequencing, an Illumina HiSeq 2000 was employed. The TCR beta CDR3 regions were amplified from RNA transcripts. For the first round of RT-PCR on the TCR CDR3, the HTBI primer set was used together with the Qiagen OneStep RT-PCR kit. TCRdb reprocessing: public reads trimmed at Q25 with fastp, clones called with MiXCR, in-frame beta chains kept. Each entry merges the rows of one CDR3 protein and shows their most common DNA and genes. The table for this sample lists approximately 600,000 distinct CDR3 sequences; 14% to 15% of them were counted only once. Of the sample, about 3.9% falls within the top ten clones. Sequencing was done on a sample of blood. The receptor source for this set is a woman in her 40s with Graves' ophthalmopathy.

This clonotype was seen ten or more times. The rearrangement links TRBV20-1 to TRBJ2-7, with unresolved D. V lost 2 bases, J lost 1 base, and 15 bases lay in between. Germline V gives CDR1 DFQATT, CDR2 SNEGSKA (reference sequence). The CDR3 runs 15 residues. CDR3 in DNA: TGCAGTGCTAGAACCCTCAGAGCGAATTCCTACGAGCAGTACTTC. As protein: CSARTLRANSYEQYF.

This clonotype came up many times. V and J are TRBV7-2 and TRBJ2-7, with 7 bases lining up with TRBD1. Germline-derived CDR1 and CDR2 are SGHTA and FQGNSA. V gave up 5 bases and J gave up 0 bases; unmatched junction bases: 4. This CDR3 spans 14 amino acids. CDR3 coding DNA: TGTGCCAGCAGCATATGGGACAGCTCCTACGAGCAGTACTTC. It specifies CASSIWDSSYEQYF. The full variable domain, completed using reference TRBV7-2 and TRBJ2-7, is GAGVSQSPSNKVTEKGKDVELRCDPISGHTALYWYRQSLGQGLEFLIYFQGNSAPDKSGLPSDRFSAERTGGSVSTLTIQRTQQEDSAVYLCASSIWDSSYEQYFGPGTRLTVT.

This clonotype was seen only a few times. Likely a read error: the CDR3 ends without its conserved phenylalanine or tryptophan. The CDR3 sequence is CASRPGQGVGYTL. Here the CDR3 DNA reads TGTGCCAGCAGACCCGGACAGGGAGTAGGCTACACCCTC. V is TRBV6-5 and J is TRBJ1-2; 8 positions agree with TRBD1. This CDR3 is built from 13 residues. Germline V CDR1 and CDR2: MNHEY, SVGAGI. Losses at the gene ends were 6 bases for V and 8 bases for J; bases not matched to a gene: 8.

Many counts were recorded for this clonotype. V is TRBV28 and J is TRBJ1-5; D may be TRBD1 (5 bases). The CDR3 is 15 residues long. The V and J ends lost 6 bases and 6 bases respectively, with 18 bases between them. Germline CDR1 MDHEN, CDR2 SYDVKM. CDR3 loop: CASRRDSTPFQPQHF. The CDR3, as DNA: TGTGCCAGCAGGAGAGACAGTACCCCCTTTCAGCCCCAGCATTTT.

At least ten counts were recorded for this clonotype. This chain joins TRBV15 and TRBJ2-7; 8 bases map to TRBD1. After removal of 3 bases from V and 3 bases from J, the junction contained 10 bases not matched to a gene. Germline lookup yields CDR1 LNHNV and CDR2 YYDKDF (reference sequence). The CDR3 is 16 amino acids. CDR3 DNA sequence: TGTGCCACCAGCAGGGCGAACAGGGGGAGGATCTACGAGCAGTACTTC. Translated: CATSRANRGRIYEQYF.

This clonotype appeared many times. The J gene is TRBJ1-1, the V gene TRBV27; D remains unclear. The CDR3 has 11 amino acids. V lost 6 bases and J 7 bases, leaving 9 bases between the germline ends. The V gene's germline CDR1 is MNHEY and CDR2 SMNVEV (reference sequence). The CDR3, as DNA: TGTGCCAGCAGCCGAGGTATTGAAGCTTTCTTT. Protein product: CASSRGIEAFF.

This clonotype was seen a few times. The chain recombines TRBV15 with TRBJ1-1; 7 positions agree with TRBD1. The V gene's germline CDR1 is LNHNV and CDR2 YYDKDF (reference sequence). This CDR3 is built from 15 residues. Trimming cost V 8 bases and J 1 base; bases outside gene matches: 10. The CDR3 nucleotides are TGTGCCACCGCCCTAGACAGGGTGGAGAACACTGAAGCTTTCTTT. It specifies CATALDRVENTEAFF.

The chain has TRBV19 and TRBJ1-5; possibly TRBD1 for D (5 bases). The CDR3 runs 14 residues. Germline V lookup: CDR1 LNHDA, CDR2 SQIVND (reference sequence). Trimming pared 6 bases from V and 4 bases from J, leaving 13 bases between. The CDR3 spells CASSWGIGNQPQHF. CDR3 sequence (DNA): TGTGCCAGTAGCTGGGGGATCGGAAATCAGCCCCAGCATTTT.

The chain is built from TRBV20-1 and TRBJ2-5; 8 bases agree with TRBD1. V trimming: 3 bases; J trimming: 5 bases; junction bases outside the gene matches: 8. This CDR3 spans 14 amino acids. The germline V gene has CDR1 DFQATT and CDR2 SNEGSKA (reference sequence). In DNA, the CDR3 is TGCAGTGCTAGGGCAGGGGGCCCTGGGGAGACCCAGTACTTC. Its protein is CSARAGGPGETQYF.

The chain employs TRBV7-8 and TRBJ2-5, with unresolved D. V lost 6 bases to trimming and J lost 5 bases, with 13 bases between them. From germline, CDR1 is SGHVS and CDR2 FQNEAQ. CDR3 length: 13 amino acids. The CDR3 sequence is CASRGSLRETQYF. CDR3 bases: TGTGCCAGCAGAGGCAGCCTCCGGGAGACCCAGTACTTC.

This clonotype appeared a few times. The CDR3 loop reads CASSIWGTENQPQHF. CDR3 sequence (DNA): TGTGCCAGTAGTATATGGGGGACAGAAAATCAGCCCCAGCATTTT. The V gene is TRBV19, the J gene TRBJ1-5; TRBD1 matches 7 bases. The CDR3 sequence is 15 residues long. Germline assignment: CDR1 LNHDA and CDR2 SQIVND (reference sequence). V trimming: 2 bases; J trimming: 4 bases; junction bases outside the gene matches: 5. Supplemented by reference TRBV19 and TRBJ1-5, the full variable domain reads DGGITQSPKYLFRKEGQNVTLSCEQNLNHDAMYWYRQDPGQGLRLIYYSQIVNDFQKGDIAEGYSVSREKKESFPLTVTSAQKNPTAFYLCASSIWGTENQPQHFGDGTRLSIL.

CDR3 residues: CASSQVAGPQETQYF. The CDR3 region has the DNA TGCGCCAGCAGCCAAGTCGCGGGTCCCCAGGAGACCCAGTACTTC. The V call is TRBV4-1, the J call TRBJ2-5, with D perhaps matching TRBD2 (5 bases). The germline V and J ends were trimmed by 1 base and 5 bases, with 14 bases remaining between them. Germline assignment: CDR1 MGHRA and CDR2 YSYEKL. The CDR3 extends over 15 amino acids.

J is TRBJ2-5 and V is TRBV3-1, with D uncertain. The CDR3 spans 13 residues. CDR1 is LGHDT, CDR2 YNNKEL, per germline (reference sequence). The ends were cut back, 4 bases at V and 5 bases at J, with 11 bases in the middle. The DNA for the CDR3 is TGTGCCAGCAGCCTTCCGGTGGCGGAGACCCAGTACTTC. It translates to CASSLPVAETQYF.

This clonotype showed up many times. The chain employs TRBV29-1 and TRBJ2-7; 10 positions match TRBD2. Trimming removed 1 base from V and 3 bases from J; junction bases left unmatched: 6. Germline CDR1 SQVTM, CDR2 ANQGSEA. The CDR3 runs to 15 residues. CDR3 in amino acids: CSVEVPSGSLYEQYF. CDR3 in DNA: TGCAGCGTTGAAGTCCCTAGCGGGAGCCTCTACGAGCAGTACTTC.

This clonotype was counted many times. V and J are TRBV27 and TRBJ2-7; a possible D gene is TRBD2 (6 bases). Trimming stripped 3 bases from V and 4 bases from J, with 19 bases between. The CDR3 contains 16 residues. Germline V gives CDR1 MNHEY, CDR2 SMNVEV (reference sequence). CDR3 nucleotides: TGTGCCAGCAGTTTGGGAGGATTTTCTTTTGGGTACGAGCAGTACTTC. It yields the protein CASSLGGFSFGYEQYF.

This clonotype has a count of ten or more. The rearrangement joins TRBV6-2 or TRBV6-3 to TRBJ1-5; D remains ambiguous. The CDR3 has 15 residues. Trimming removed 4 bases at V and 0 bases at J, with 10 bases between. CDR1 MNHEY and CDR2 SVGEGT come from the germline V gene. CDR3 region: CASSSRRVSNQPQHF. Here the CDR3 DNA reads TGTGCCAGCAGTTCCAGACGGGTTAGCAATCAGCCCCAGCATTTT.

The table lists this clonotype with many counts. The CDR3 sequence: CASALEGRTDTQYF. CDR3 DNA sequence: TGTGCCAGCGCTCTAGAAGGACGCACAGATACGCAGTATTTT. This rearrangement joins TRBV12-3 or TRBV12-4 to TRBJ2-3; D not certain. The length of the CDR3 is 14 residues. The germline V and J ends were trimmed by 8 bases and 1 base, with 13 bases remaining between them.

This clonotype was seen ten or more times. Here the CDR3 DNA reads TGTGCCAGCAGTTTGGGCCGGCTTACCTACGAGCAGTACTTC. This gives the protein CASSLGRLTYEQYF. The chain is built from TRBV12-3 or TRBV12-4 and TRBJ2-7; D uncertain. This CDR3 has 14 amino acids. Trimming took 3 bases from V and 2 from J, leaving 11 bases between them.

This clonotype was found many times. V and J are TRBV25-1 and TRBJ2-7; 9 bases match TRBD1. From germline, CDR1 is MGHDK and CDR2 SYGVNS. The CDR3 is made up of 13 amino acids. V lost 7 bases and J lost 6; bases outside the gene matches: 7. CDR3 in amino acids: CASTGTGLREQYF. The DNA of the CDR3 is TGTGCCAGCACCGGGACAGGGTTACGCGAGCAGTACTTC.

This clonotype was observed a few times. The gene calls are TRBV9 and TRBJ2-7, with D unresolved. The V gene lost 4 bases and the J gene lost 6 bases, with 17 bases spanning the gap. The CDR3 extends over 14 amino acids. CDR1 and CDR2 (germline): SGDLS, YYNGEE. The DNA of the CDR3 is TGTGCCAGCAGCTCATTTTCCCAAGCCAGCGAGCAGTACTTC. As protein: CASSSFSQASEQYF.

This clonotype has at least ten counts. The rearrangement uses TRBV5-4 and TRBJ1-1, with TRBD1 identical over 7 bases. The CDR3 totals 18 residues. The trim removed 1 base at V and 0 bases at J, leaving 12 bases unmatched. The germline CDR1 and CDR2 sequences are SGHNT and YYREEE (reference sequence). CDR3: CASSLFHRGREMNTEAFF. The CDR3 nucleotides read TGTGCCAGCAGCTTGTTTCATAGGGGGCGGGAGATGAACACTGAAGCTTTCTTT.

This clonotype was observed a single time. The chain joins TRBV18 to TRBJ1-1, with no clear D. Per the germline V gene, CDR1 is KGHSH and CDR2 is LQKENI. Trimming took off 3 bases at V and 6 bases at J, with 11 bases between the two ends. This CDR3 is built from 13 residues. The CDR3 loop reads CASSPGWGAEAFF. The CDR3 bases are TGTGCCAGCTCACCGGGGTGGGGTGCTGAAGCTTTCTTT.

The CDR3 DNA follows: TGCAGCGTTGTAGTGGGGACAAGCAATCAGCCCCAGCATTTT. It is translated as CSVVVGTSNQPQHF. The chain recombines TRBV29-1 with TRBJ1-5, with a possible D match to TRBD1 (6 bases). V lost 4 bases and J 1 base, leaving 11 bases between the germline ends. The length of the CDR3 is 14 residues. Germline CDR1 SQVTM, CDR2 ANQGSEA.

This clonotype showed up many times. The rearrangement links TRBV6-1 to TRBJ2-7, with 11 bases matching TRBD2. CDR3 length: 16 residues. The junction had 6 bases not matched to a gene; V was cut back by 2 bases and J by 3 bases. Germline V gene data show CDR1 as MNHNS and CDR2 as SASEGT. DNA of the CDR3: TGTGCCAGCAGTGAATTAACTAGCGGGGGATACTACGAGCAGTACTTC. Its translation is CASSELTSGGYYEQYF.

The sample holds many counts of this clonotype. The rearrangement joins TRBV6-1 to TRBJ2-7; 12 bases are shared with TRBD2. V trimming: 3 bases; J trimming: 8 bases; junction bases outside the gene matches: 11. This CDR3 has 16 residues. Per the germline V gene, CDR1 is MNHNS and CDR2 is SASEGT. CDR3 sequence (DNA): TGTGCCAGCAGTGATGGAAGACTAGCGGGAGAAATTCAGCAGTACTTC. This translates into CASSDGRLAGEIQQYF.

This clonotype appeared once. A much larger clone lies one base from this, so it may be a read error. This chain connects TRBV6-1 to TRBJ1-1; D is uncertain. In germline, CDR1 is MNHNS, CDR2 SASEGT. The V end lost 5 bases, the J end lost 2 bases, and 12 bases lay between the germline ends. The CDR3 extends over 14 amino acids. The CDR3 bases are TGTGCCAGCAGTCGTATCAGCACAAACACTGAAGCTTTCTTT. It encodes CASSRISTNTEAFF.

The chain carries TRBV29-1 and TRBJ1-2; 7 nucleotides align to TRBD1. The length of the CDR3 is 13 residues. In germline, CDR1 is SQVTM, CDR2 ANQGSEA. The V segment lost 4 bases and the J segment 5 bases; nucleotides outside the gene matches: 7. The chain's CDR3 is CSVATGKDYGYTF. CDR3 bases: TGCAGCGTTGCGACAGGGAAGGATTATGGCTACACCTTC.

At least ten counts were recorded for this clonotype. The chain is built from TRBV27 and TRBJ1-2; a possible D gene is TRBD1 (5 bases). CDR3 length: 17 residues. Trimming stripped 2 bases from V and 4 bases from J, with 20 bases between. Germline CDR1 and CDR2: MNHEY and SMNVEV (reference sequence). In nucleotides, the CDR3 is TGTGCCAGCAGTTTAGAGGCGGGGACGGCCAATGGCTATGGCTACACCTTC. It yields the protein CASSLEAGTANGYGYTF.

This clonotype was counted many times. This sequence joins TRBV20-1 and TRBJ1-1, with D perhaps TRBD1 (6 bases). The CDR3 consists of 15 residues. Trimming stripped 4 bases from V and 1 base from J, with 16 bases between. CDR1 and CDR2 (germline): DFQATT, SNEGSKA (reference sequence). The CDR3 is CSANPGGASNTEAFF. DNA of the CDR3: TGCAGTGCTAACCCGGGGGGCGCTTCGAACACTGAAGCTTTCTTT.

This clonotype was counted at least ten times. The V gene is TRBV29-1, the J gene TRBJ2-7; 10 bases map to TRBD2. CDR1 and CDR2 (germline): SQVTM, ANQGSEA. Unmatched junction bases numbered 6, after V lost 6 bases and J lost 7 bases. CDR3 size: 12 residues. The CDR3 here is CSVLAGAGEQYF. Written as DNA, the CDR3 is TGCAGCGTCCTAGCGGGAGCGGGTGAGCAGTACTTC.